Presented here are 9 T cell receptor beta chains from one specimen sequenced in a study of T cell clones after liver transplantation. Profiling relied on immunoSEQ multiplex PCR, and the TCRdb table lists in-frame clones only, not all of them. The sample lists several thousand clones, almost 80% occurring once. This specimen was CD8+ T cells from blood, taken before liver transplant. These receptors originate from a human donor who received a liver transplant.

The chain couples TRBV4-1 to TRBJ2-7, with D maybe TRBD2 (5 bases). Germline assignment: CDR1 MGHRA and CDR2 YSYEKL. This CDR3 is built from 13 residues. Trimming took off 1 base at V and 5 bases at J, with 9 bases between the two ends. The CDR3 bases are TGCGCCAGCAGCCAAGGGAGGACGGACGAGCAGTACTTC. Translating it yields CASSQGRTDEQYF.

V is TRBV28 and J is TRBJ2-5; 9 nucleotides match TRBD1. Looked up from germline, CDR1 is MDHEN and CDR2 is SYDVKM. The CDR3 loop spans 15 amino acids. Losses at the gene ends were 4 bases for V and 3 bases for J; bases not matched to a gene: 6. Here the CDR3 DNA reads TGTGCCAGCAGTTCCTTCGGGACAGGGAAAGAGACCCAGTACTTC. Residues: CASSSFGTGKETQYF.

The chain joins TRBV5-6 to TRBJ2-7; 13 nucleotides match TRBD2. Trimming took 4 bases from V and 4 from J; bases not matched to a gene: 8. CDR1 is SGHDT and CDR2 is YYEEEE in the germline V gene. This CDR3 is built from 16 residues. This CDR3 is CASSGGLAGVDYEQYF. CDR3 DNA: TGTGCCAGCAGCGGTGGACTAGCGGGAGTAGATTACGAGCAGTACTTC. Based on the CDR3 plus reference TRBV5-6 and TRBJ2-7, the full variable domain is DAGVTQSPTHLIKTRGQQVTLRCSPKSGHDTVSWYQQALGQGPQFIFQYYEEEERQRGNFPDRFSGHQFPNYSSELNVNALLLGDSALYLCASSGGLAGVDYEQYFGPGTRLTVT.

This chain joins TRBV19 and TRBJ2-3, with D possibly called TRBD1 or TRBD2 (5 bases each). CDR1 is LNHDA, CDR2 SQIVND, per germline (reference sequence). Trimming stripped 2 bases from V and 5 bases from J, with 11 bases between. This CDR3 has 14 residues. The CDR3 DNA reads TGTGCCAGTAGTATACCTGGGGGATTAGATACGCAGTATTTT. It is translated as CASSIPGGLDTQYF.

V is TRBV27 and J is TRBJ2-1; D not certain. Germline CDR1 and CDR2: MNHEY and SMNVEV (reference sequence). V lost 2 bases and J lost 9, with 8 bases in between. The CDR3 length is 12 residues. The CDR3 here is CASSLGSFEQFF. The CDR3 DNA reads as TGTGCCAGCAGTTTAGGGTCATTTGAGCAGTTCTTC.

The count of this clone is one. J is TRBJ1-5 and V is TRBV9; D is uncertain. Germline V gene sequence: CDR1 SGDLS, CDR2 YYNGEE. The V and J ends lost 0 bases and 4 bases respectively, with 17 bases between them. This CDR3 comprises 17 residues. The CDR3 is CASSVAPPGSGNQPQHF. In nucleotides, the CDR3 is TGTGCCAGCAGCGTAGCCCCCCCGGGAAGTGGTAATCAGCCCCAGCATTTT.

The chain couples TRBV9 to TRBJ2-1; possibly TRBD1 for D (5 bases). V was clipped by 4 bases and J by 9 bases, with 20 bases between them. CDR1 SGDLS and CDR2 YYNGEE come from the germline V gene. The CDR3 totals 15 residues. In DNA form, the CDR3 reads TGTGCCAGCAGCCCTCTCAGGGCTAGGTACGGTGAGCAGTTCTTC. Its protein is CASSPLRARYGEQFF.

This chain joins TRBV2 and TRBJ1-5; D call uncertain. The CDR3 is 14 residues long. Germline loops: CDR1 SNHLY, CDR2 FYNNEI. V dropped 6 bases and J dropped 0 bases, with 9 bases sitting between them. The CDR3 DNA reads TGTGCCAGCAGCCCAGGAGTTAGCAATCAGCCCCAGCATTTT. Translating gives CASSPGVSNQPQHF.

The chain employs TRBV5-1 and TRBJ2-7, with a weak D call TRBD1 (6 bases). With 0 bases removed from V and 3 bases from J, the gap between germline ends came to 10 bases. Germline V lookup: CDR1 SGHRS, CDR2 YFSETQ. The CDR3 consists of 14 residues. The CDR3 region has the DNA TGCGCCAGCAGCTTGGAGGTCAGGGGCTACGAGCAGTACTTC. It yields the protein CASSLEVRGYEQYF.